The 7 T cell receptor beta chains listed next were all sequenced from one sample in a study of OX40 agonist ivuxolimab in advanced cancers. The assay was immunoSEQ multiplex PCR, and TCRdb's table has in-frame clones only and misses some. Here the sample spans tens of thousands of clones, roughly 90% being singletons. The specimen comprised CD4+ or CD8+ T cells sorted from blood, sampled in a trial of the OX40 agonist ivuxolimab. The receptor source for this set is an adult with an advanced solid tumor such as melanoma, head and neck, liver or kidney cancer.

The rearrangement uses TRBV6-1 and TRBJ1-5, with D unresolved. Germline loops: CDR1 MNHNS, CDR2 SASEGT. The CDR3 extends over 13 amino acids. Trimming left V 2 bases short and J 6 bases short, with 8 bases between. CDR3 DNA: TGTGCCAGCAGTGAAAGTTCCGGTCAGCCCCAGCATTTT. Its translation: CASSESSGQPQHF.

The genes are TRBV10-3 and TRBJ2-5; tentatively, D is TRBD1 or TRBD2 (5 bases each). The CDR3 has 15 amino acids. Deletions cut 4 bases from V and 5 bases from J, with 17 bases between. Germline lookup yields CDR1 ENHRY and CDR2 SYGVKD. The CDR3 sequence: CAISGDRGPAETQYF. CDR3 coding DNA: TGTGCCATCAGTGGGGACCGGGGCCCTGCGGAGACCCAGTACTTC.

This chain uses TRBV4-2 with TRBJ2-1; TRBD2 matches at 10 bases. V lost 0 bases and J lost 3; bases outside the gene matches: 5. Germline V lookup: CDR1 LGHNA, CDR2 YNFKEQ. CDR3 length: 17 residues. CDR3 sequence: CASSQEGLAENYNEQFF. The CDR3 nucleotides are TGTGCCAGCAGCCAAGAAGGACTAGCGGAGAACTACAATGAGCAGTTCTTC.

The chain is built from TRBV7-9 and TRBJ1-4; tentatively, D is TRBD1 (5 bases). From germline, CDR1 is SEHNR and CDR2 FQNEAQ (reference sequence). The germline V and J ends were trimmed by 4 bases and 2 bases, with 11 bases remaining between them. The CDR3 is 15 amino acids. CDR3 sequence reads: CASSSGDSTNEKLFF. In nucleotides, the CDR3 is TGTGCCAGCAGCTCCGGCGACAGTACTAATGAAAAACTGTTTTTT.

The chain employs TRBV28 and TRBJ1-2; a possible D gene is TRBD1 (5 bases). This CDR3 comprises 14 residues. Per germline, CDR1 MDHEN and CDR2 SYDVKM. The V end was cut by 4 bases, the J end by 4 bases, with 13 bases between. The CDR3 loop reads CASSSPGRRYGYTF. CDR3 bases: TGTGCCAGCAGTTCCCCGGGACGGCGCTATGGCTACACCTTC.

The rearrangement links TRBV19 to TRBJ2-5; D call uncertain. CDR1 is LNHDA, CDR2 SQIVND, per germline (reference sequence). The CDR3 has 13 amino acids. Trimming removed 3 bases at V and 2 bases at J, with 7 bases between. CDR3 sequence: CASSIAWQETQYF. The CDR3 DNA is TGTGCCAGTAGTATCGCATGGCAAGAGACCCAGTACTTC.

This chain's CDR3 is CASSFSWPSNEQFF. CDR3 in DNA: TGTGCCAGCAGTTTTAGTTGGCCAAGCAATGAGCAGTTCTTC. The chain is built from TRBV28 and TRBJ2-1; unclear D gene. The CDR3 is 14 residues long. V lost 3 bases to trimming and J lost 6 bases, with 12 bases between them. Germline V gene data show CDR1 as MDHEN and CDR2 as SYDVKM.